Shown below are 6 T cell receptor beta chains from a single sample sequenced in a study of shared clonotypes between healthy human individuals. Assay: immunoSEQ multiplex PCR; the TCRdb copy retains only in-frame clones and omits some. The table includes 180,000 or so clones, 85% to 95% detected once. Sequencing input: naive CD4+ T cells sorted from blood. Indicated subset: CD45RA+ positively selected. These receptors were obtained from a woman aged 30 to 39 in good health.

The V gene is TRBV6-4, the J gene TRBJ2-6; TRBD2 aligns across 12 bases. This CDR3 region has 18 residues. Germline values: CDR1 MRHNA, CDR2 SNTAGT. V shed 5 bases and J 1 base; nucleotides not matched to a gene: 6. CDR3: CASSNLAGGSSGANVLTF. In DNA form, the CDR3 reads TGTGCCAGCAGTAATCTAGCGGGAGGGTCGTCTGGGGCCAACGTCCTGACTTTC.

The chain couples TRBV6-1 to TRBJ1-2; D remains ambiguous. CDR3 length: 13 amino acids. V was clipped by 4 bases and J by 6 bases, with 12 bases between them. The germline V gene encodes CDR1 MNHNS and CDR2 SASEGT. CDR3 protein: CASSVARADGYTF. Written as DNA, the CDR3 is TGTGCCAGCAGTGTAGCCCGAGCAGATGGCTACACCTTC.

The chain carries TRBV6-6 and TRBJ2-4; 14 bases map to TRBD2. The CDR3 is 16 residues long. CDR1 MNHNY and CDR2 SVGAGI come from the germline V gene (reference sequence). V trimming: 6 bases; J trimming: 2 bases; junction bases outside the gene matches: 3. Here the CDR3 reads CASRGTSGSPKNIQYF. CDR3 DNA sequence: TGTGCCAGCAGAGGGACTAGCGGGAGCCCCAAAAACATTCAGTACTTC.

The chain joins TRBV6-5 to TRBJ1-4; no clear D gene. The length of the CDR3 is 16 residues. Trimming stripped 2 bases from V and 8 bases from J, with 18 bases between. The germline V gene has CDR1 MNHEY and CDR2 SVGAGI. CDR3 nucleotides: TGTGCCAGCAGTTACCACCGGCCACCGGCCGAGGAAAAACTGTTTTTT. Translating gives CASSYHRPPAEEKLFF.

The chain carries TRBV9 and TRBJ2-1, with unresolved D. Trimming took 3 bases from V and 10 from J, leaving 11 bases between them. The V gene's germline CDR1 is SGDLS and CDR2 YYNGEE. The CDR3 covers 12 residues. The CDR3 region is CASSEGPREQFF. The CDR3 nucleotides are TGTGCCAGCAGCGAGGGTCCGCGGGAGCAGTTCTTC.

This clone was seen just once. This rearrangement joins TRBV29-1 to TRBJ2-5, with a weak D call TRBD1 (5 bases). CDR3 length: 13 residues. Germline lookup yields CDR1 SQVTM and CDR2 ANQGSEA. Between the trimmed V and J ends, which lost 4 bases and 7 bases, there was a span of 16 bases. The CDR3 loop reads CSVVRQGKRTQYF. CDR3 in DNA: TGCAGCGTTGTTAGGCAGGGTAAAAGGACCCAGTACTTC.